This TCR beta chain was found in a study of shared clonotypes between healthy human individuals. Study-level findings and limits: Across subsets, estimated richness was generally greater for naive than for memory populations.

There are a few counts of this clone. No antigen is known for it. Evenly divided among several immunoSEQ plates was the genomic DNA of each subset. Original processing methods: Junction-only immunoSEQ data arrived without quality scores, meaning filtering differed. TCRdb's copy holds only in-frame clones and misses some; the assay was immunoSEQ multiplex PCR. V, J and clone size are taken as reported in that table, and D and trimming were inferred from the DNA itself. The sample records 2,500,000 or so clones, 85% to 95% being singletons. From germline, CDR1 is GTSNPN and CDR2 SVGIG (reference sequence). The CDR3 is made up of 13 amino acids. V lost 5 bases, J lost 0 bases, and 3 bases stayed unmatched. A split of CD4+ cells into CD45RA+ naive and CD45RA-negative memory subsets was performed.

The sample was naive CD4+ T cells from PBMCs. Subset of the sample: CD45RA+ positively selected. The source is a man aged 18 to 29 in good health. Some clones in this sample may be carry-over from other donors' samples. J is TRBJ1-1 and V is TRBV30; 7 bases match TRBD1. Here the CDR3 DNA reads TGTGCCTGGGACGGACAGGTGAACACTGAAGCTTTCTTT. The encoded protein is CAWDGQVNTEAFF.